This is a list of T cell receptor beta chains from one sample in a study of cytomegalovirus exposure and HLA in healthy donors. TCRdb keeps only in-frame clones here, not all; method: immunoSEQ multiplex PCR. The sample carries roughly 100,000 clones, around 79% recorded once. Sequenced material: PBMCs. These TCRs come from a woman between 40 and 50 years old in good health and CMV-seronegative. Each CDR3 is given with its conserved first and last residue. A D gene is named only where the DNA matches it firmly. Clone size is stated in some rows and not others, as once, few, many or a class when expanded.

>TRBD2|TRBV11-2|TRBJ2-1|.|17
CASSRRLAGAIYNEQFF
TGTGCCAGCAGCCGCAGACTAGCGGGGGCGATCTACAATGAGCAGTTCTTC
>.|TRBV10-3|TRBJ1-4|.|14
CATYAGEANEKLFF
TGTGCCACCTACGCGGGGGAGGCTAATGAAAAACTGTTTTTT
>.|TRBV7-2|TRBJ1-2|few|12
CASSKGDYGYTF
TGTGCCAGCAGCAAGGGGGATTATGGCTACACCTTC
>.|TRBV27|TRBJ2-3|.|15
CASSFGRWGTDTQYF
TGTGCCAGCAGTTTTGGGCGATGGGGCACAGATACGCAGTATTTT
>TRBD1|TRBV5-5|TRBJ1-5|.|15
CASSLGGQSNQPQHF
TGTGCCAGCAGCTTGGGGGGACAGAGCAATCAGCCCCAGCATTTT
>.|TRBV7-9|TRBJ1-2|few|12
CASSYTGSGYTF
TGTGCCAGCAGCTACACAGGCTCTGGCTACACCTTC
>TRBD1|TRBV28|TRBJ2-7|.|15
CASSWTGTGGLEQYF
TGTGCCAGCAGTTGGACCGGGACAGGGGGCCTCGAGCAGTACTTC
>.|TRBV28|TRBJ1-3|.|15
CASSRGGSSGNTIYF
TGTGCCAGCAGTCGAGGGGGTTCCTCTGGAAACACCATATATTTT
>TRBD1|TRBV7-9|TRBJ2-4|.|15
CASSETGNPGNIQYF
TGTGCCAGCAGCGAGACAGGGAATCCGGGTAACATTCAGTACTTC
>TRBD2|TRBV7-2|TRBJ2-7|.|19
CASSLVYGGAIGWSHEQYF
TGTGCCAGCAGCTTAGTTTACGGGGGGGCGATTGGTTGGAGCCACGAGCAGTACTTC
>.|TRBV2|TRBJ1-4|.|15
CASGEDTSTNEKLFF
TGTGCCAGCGGGGAGGACACTTCAACTAATGAAAAACTGTTTTTT
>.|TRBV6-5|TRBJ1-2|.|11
CASSGSFGYTF
TGTGCCAGCTCGGGGTCCTTTGGCTACACCTTC
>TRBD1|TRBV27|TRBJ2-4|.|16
CASSQRTGKAKNIQYF
TGTGCCAGCAGTCAACGGACAGGGAAGGCCAAAAACATTCAGTACTTC
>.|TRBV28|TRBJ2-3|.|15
CASSLRGGSTDTQYF
TGTGCCAGCAGTTTAAGAGGGGGTAGCACAGATACGCAGTATTTT
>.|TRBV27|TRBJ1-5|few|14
CASTFGSINQPQHF
TGTGCCAGCACCTTCGGGTCGATCAATCAGCCCCAGCATTTT
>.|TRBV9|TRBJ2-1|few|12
CASSVVGADRFF
TGTGCCAGCAGCGTAGTAGGGGCGGATCGATTCTTC
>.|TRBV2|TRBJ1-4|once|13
CATMRGGNEKLFF
TGTGCCACCATGCGAGGGGGTAATGAAAAACTGTTTTTT
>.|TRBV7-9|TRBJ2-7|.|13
CASSLGNFVEQYF
TGTGCCAGCAGCTTAGGAAACTTTGTAGAGCAGTACTTC
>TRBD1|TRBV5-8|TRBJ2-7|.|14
CASSSGTGGFEQYF
TGTGCCAGCAGCTCCGGGACAGGGGGCTTCGAGCAGTACTTC
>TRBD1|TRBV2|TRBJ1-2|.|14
CASSGEGATVGYTF
TGTGCCAGCAGTGGAGAGGGGGCAACCGTTGGCTACACCTTC
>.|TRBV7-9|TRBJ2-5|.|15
CASSLGGRRPETQYF
TGTGCCAGCAGCTTAGGGGGCAGGCGGCCGGAGACCCAGTACTTC
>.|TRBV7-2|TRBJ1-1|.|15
CASSLAGPTLTEAFF
TGTGCCAGCAGCTTAGCGGGCCCTACGCTCACTGAAGCTTTCTTT
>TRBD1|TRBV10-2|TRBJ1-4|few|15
CASRHGDRTGEKLFF
TGCGCCAGCAGACACGGGGACAGGACGGGGGAAAAACTGTTTTTT
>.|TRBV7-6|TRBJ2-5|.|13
CASSRSRAETQYF
TGTGCCAGCAGCCGGTCGAGAGCAGAGACCCAGTACTTC
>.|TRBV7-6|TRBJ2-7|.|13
CASSLGGDYEQYF
TGTGCCAGCAGCTTGGGAGGTGACTACGAGCAGTACTTC
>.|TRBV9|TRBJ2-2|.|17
CASSVGLLAGYTGELFF
TGTGCCAGCAGCGTAGGTCTACTTGCGGGGTACACCGGGGAGCTGTTTTTT
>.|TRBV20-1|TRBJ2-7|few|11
CSARTTYEQYF
TGCAGTGCTAGGACAACCTACGAGCAGTACTTC
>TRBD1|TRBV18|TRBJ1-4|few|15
CASSQTGEPVEKLFF
TGTGCCAGCTCGCAAACAGGGGAGCCGGTAGAAAAACTGTTTTTT
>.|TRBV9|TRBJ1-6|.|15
CASSVEWGGRSPLHF
TGTGCCAGCAGCGTAGAGTGGGGAGGGCGTTCACCCCTCCACTTT
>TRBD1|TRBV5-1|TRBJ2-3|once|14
CASSFGTGSDTQYF
TGCGCCAGCAGCTTTGGGACAGGGTCAGATACGCAGTATTTT
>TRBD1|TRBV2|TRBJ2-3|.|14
CASSEGQGLDTQYF
TGTGCCAGCAGTGAGGGACAGGGGTTAGATACGCAGTATTTT
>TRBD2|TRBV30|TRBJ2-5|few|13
CAWRLAGKETQYF
TGTGCCTGGAGACTAGCGGGAAAAGAGACCCAGTACTTC
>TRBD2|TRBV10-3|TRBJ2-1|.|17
CAISERSGGTLIDEQFF
TGTGCCATCAGTGAGAGAAGCGGGGGGACGCTTATCGATGAGCAGTTCTTC
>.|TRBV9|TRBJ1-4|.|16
CASSVAGGGGGEKLFF
TGTGCCAGCAGCGTAGCTGGGGGAGGGGGTGGTGAAAAACTGTTTTTT
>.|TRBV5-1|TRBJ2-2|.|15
CASSLSQGSTGELFF
TGCGCCAGCAGCTTGAGTCAGGGAAGCACCGGGGAGCTGTTTTTT
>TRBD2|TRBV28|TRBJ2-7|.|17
CASSARTSGILMYEQYF
TGTGCCAGCAGTGCACGGACTAGCGGGATCTTAATGTACGAGCAGTACTTC
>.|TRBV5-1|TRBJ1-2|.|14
CASSSRGAHYGYTF
TGCGCCAGCAGCAGTCGGGGGGCTCACTATGGCTACACCTTC
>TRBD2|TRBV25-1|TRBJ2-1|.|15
CASGLSGSSYNEQFF
TGTGCCAGCGGCCTTAGCGGGAGCTCCTACAATGAGCAGTTCTTC
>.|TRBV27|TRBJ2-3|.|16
CASSLGRRTRTDTQYF
TGTGCCAGCAGTTTAGGCCGGAGAACCCGCACAGATACGCAGTATTTT
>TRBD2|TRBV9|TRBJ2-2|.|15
CASSAGGFHTGELFF
TGTGCCAGCAGCGCCGGGGGGTTTCATACCGGGGAGCTGTTTTTT
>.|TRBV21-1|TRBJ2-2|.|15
CASSKGQGSGGELFF
TGTGCCAGCAGCAAAGGACAGGGATCAGGCGGGGAGCTGTTTTTT
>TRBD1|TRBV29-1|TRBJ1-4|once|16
CSVEVTDRGSYEKLFF
TGCAGCGTTGAAGTTACCGACAGGGGATCGTATGAAAAACTGTTTTTT
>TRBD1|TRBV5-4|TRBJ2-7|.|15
CASSLPGQGIYEQYF
TGTGCCAGCAGCCTCCCGGGACAGGGTATTTACGAGCAGTACTTC
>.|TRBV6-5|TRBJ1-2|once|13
CASAGANDYGYTF
TGTGCCAGCGCAGGGGCAAATGACTATGGCTACACCTTC
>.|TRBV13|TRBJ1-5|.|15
CASSLSGHSNQPQHF
TGTGCCAGCAGCTTAAGTGGGCATAGCAATCAGCCCCAGCATTTT
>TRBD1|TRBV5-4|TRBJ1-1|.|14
CASSPGQTNTEAFF
TGTGCCAGCAGCCCGGGACAGACGAACACTGAAGCTTTCTTT
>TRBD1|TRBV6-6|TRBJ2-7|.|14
CASIGTGGGGEQYF
TGTGCCAGCATCGGGACAGGGGGAGGGGGCGAGCAGTACTTC
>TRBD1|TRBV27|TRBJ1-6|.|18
CASSLSLQGATYNSPLHF
TGTGCCAGCAGTTTATCCTTACAGGGGGCGACCTATAATTCACCCCTCCACTTT
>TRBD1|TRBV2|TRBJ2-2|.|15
CASSQQGVKAGELFF
TGTGCCAGCAGTCAACAGGGGGTAAAGGCCGGGGAGCTGTTTTTT
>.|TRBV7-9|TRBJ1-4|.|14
CASSLTAANEKLFF
TGTGCCAGCAGCTTGACAGCAGCTAATGAAAAACTGTTTTTT
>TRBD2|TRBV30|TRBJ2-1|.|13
CAWSQRGWNEQFF
TGTGCCTGGAGCCAGCGGGGGTGGAATGAGCAGTTCTTC
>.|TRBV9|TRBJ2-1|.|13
CASSVDLVDEQFF
TGTGCCAGCAGCGTAGATCTAGTGGATGAGCAGTTCTTC
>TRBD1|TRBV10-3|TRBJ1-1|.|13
CAIRQGYDTEAFF
TGTGCCATCAGACAGGGGTACGACACTGAAGCTTTCTTT